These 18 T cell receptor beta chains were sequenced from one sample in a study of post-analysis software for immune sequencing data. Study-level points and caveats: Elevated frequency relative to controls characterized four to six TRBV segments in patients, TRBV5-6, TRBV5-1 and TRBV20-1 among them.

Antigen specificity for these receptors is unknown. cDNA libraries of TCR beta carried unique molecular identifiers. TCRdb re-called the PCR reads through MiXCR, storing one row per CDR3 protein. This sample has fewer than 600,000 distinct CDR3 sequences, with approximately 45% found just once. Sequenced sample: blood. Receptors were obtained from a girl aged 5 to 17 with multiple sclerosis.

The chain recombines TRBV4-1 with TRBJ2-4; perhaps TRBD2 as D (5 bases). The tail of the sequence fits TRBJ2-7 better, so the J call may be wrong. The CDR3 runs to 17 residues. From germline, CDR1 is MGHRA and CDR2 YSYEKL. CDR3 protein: CASSQDNLAYSRYEQYF. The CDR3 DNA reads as TGCGCCAGCAGCCAAGATAACCTAGCCTATAGCCGGTACGAGCAGTACTTC.

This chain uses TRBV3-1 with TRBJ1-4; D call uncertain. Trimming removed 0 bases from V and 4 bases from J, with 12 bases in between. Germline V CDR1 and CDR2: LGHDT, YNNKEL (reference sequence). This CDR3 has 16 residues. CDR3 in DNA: TGTGCCAGCAGCCAAGATCCCCCTGGGGATAATGAAAAACTGTTTTTT. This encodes CASSQDPPGDNEKLFF.

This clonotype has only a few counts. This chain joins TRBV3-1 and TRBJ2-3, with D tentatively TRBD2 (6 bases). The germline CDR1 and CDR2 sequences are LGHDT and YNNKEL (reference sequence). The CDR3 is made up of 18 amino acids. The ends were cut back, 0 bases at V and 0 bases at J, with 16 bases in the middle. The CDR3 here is CASSQDLEKRASTDTQYF. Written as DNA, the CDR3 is TGTGCCAGCAGCCAAGATCTTGAGAAGCGGGCTAGCACAGATACGCAGTATTTT.

In DNA, the CDR3 is TGTGCCAGCAGTTTGGGGCAGGGAATTTATGGCTACACCTTC. This sequence encodes CASSLGQGIYGYTF. The V and J genes are TRBV27 and TRBJ1-2; tentative D call: TRBD1 (5 bases). The CDR3 is made up of 14 amino acids. CDR1 and CDR2 (germline): MNHEY, SMNVEV (reference sequence). Trimming took 3 bases from V and 5 from J, leaving 13 bases between them.

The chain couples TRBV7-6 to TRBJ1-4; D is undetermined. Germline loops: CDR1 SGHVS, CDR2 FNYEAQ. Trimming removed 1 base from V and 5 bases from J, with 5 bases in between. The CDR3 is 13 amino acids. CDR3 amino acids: CASSLGRNEKLFF. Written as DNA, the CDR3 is TGTGCCAGCAGCTTAGGCCGAAATGAAAAACTGTTTTTT.

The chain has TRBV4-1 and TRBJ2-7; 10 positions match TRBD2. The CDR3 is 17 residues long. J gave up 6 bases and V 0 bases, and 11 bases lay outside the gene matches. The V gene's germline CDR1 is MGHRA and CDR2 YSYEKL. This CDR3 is CASSQEPTASGRIEQYF. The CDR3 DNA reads TGCGCCAGCAGCCAAGAACCCACCGCTAGCGGGAGAATCGAGCAGTACTTC.

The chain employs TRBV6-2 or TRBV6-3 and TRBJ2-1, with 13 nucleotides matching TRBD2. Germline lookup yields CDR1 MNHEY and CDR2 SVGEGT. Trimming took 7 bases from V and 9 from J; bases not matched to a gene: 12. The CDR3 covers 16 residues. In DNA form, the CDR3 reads TGTGCCAGCACCTCTACCGGGACTAGCGGGACGAGTGAGCAGTTCTTC. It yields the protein CASTSTGTSGTSEQFF.

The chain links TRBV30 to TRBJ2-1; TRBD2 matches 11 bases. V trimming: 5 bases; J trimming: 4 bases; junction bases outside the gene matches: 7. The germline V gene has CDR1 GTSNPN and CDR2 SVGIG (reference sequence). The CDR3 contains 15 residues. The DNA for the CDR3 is TGTGCCTGGGACGAGACTAGCGGGATATACAATGAGCAGTTCTTC. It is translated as CAWDETSGIYNEQFF.

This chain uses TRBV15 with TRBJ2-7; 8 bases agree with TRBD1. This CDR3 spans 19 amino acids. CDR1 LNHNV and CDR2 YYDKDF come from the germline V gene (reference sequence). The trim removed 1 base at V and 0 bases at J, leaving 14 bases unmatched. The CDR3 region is CATSRAPGQVEGSSYEQYF. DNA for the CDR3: TGTGCCACCAGCAGAGCACCGGGACAGGTAGAGGGGAGCTCCTACGAGCAGTACTTC.

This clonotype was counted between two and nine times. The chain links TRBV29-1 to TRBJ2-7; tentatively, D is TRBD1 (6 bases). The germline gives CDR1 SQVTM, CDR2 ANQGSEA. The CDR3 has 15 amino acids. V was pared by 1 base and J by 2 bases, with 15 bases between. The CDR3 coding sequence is TGCAGCGTTGAAGGGACAGACCTTTCACCCTACGAGCAGTACTTC. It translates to CSVEGTDLSPYEQYF.

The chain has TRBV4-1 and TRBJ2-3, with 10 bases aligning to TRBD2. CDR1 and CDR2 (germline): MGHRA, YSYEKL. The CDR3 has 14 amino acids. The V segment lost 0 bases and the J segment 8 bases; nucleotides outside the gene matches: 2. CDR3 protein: CASSQEEREGTQYF. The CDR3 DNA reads TGCGCCAGCAGCCAAGAAGAGCGGGAGGGTACGCAGTATTTT.

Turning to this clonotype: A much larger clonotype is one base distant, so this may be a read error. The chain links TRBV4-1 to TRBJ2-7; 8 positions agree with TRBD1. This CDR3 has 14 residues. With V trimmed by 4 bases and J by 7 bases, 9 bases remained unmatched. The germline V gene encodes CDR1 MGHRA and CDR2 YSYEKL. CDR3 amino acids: CASSPRGRVNEQYF. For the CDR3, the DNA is TGCGCCAGCAGCCCCAGGGGGCGGGTCAATGAGCAGTACTTC.

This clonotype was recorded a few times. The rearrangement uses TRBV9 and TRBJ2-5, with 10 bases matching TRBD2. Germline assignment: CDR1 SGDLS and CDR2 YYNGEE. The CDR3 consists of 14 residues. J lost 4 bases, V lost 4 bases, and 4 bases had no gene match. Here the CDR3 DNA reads TGTGCCAGCAGCTCAGCTAGCGGGAGAGAGACCCAGTACTTC. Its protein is CASSSASGRETQYF.

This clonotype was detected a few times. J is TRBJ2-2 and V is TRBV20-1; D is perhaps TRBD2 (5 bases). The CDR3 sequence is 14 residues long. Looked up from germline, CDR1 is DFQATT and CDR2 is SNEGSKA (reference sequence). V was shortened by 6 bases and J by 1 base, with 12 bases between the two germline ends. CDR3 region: CSATGYLNTGELFF. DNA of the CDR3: TGCAGTGCAACGGGGTACCTGAACACCGGGGAGCTGTTTTTT.

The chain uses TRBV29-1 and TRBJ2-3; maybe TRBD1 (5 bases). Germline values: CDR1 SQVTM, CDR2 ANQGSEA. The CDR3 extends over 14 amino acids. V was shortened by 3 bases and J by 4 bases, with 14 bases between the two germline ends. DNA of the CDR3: TGCAGCGTTGAGCAGCAGGGTGATTCAGATACGCAGTATTTT. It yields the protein CSVEQQGDSDTQYF.

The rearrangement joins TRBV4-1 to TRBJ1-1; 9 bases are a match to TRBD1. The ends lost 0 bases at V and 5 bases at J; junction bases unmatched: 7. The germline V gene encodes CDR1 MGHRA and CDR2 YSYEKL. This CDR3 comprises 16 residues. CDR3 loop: CASSQEGQGLGTEAFF. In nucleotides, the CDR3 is TGCGCCAGCAGCCAAGAGGGACAGGGTTTGGGTACTGAAGCTTTCTTT.

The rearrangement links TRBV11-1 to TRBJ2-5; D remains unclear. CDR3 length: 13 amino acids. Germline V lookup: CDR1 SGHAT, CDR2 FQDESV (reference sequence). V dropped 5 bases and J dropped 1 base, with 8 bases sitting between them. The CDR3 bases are TGTGCCAGCAGCCGAGGACGCCAAGAGACCCAGTACTTC. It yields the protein CASSRGRQETQYF.

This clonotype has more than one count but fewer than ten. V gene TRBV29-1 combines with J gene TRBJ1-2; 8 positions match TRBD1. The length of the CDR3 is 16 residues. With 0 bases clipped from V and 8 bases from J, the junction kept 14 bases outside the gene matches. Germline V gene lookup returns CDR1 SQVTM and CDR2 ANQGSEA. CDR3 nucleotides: TGCAGCGTTGAAGATCTGGATAGTCAGGGGGCTTTGGGCTACACCTTC. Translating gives CSVEDLDSQGALGYTF.